This TCR beta chain was profiled in a study of cytomegalovirus exposure and HLA in healthy donors. With 60 Vbeta and 13 Jbeta primers, the PCR was carried out. Sequencing used immunoSEQ multiplex PCR; TCRdb keeps in-frame clones, though not all of them. The table records around 130,000 clones, around four fifths of them present only once. Unrecorded immune exposure was likely among donors, who were nominally healthy when sampled. V lost 0 bases to trimming and J lost 7 bases, with 21 bases between them. Germline CDR1 and CDR2: MGHRA and YSYEKL. The CDR3 contains 18 residues. Study observations and caveats: Cytomegalovirus-associated TCR beta chains were listed, numbering approximately 150. Reportedly, fewer N-insertions than the roughly 690-donor mean appeared in an Asian-associated ancestry cluster in a later analysis.

As regards this clone: As yet, its antigen is unknown.

This receptor was taken from a middle-aged woman in good health and CMV-seropositive. V usage is TRBV4-1 and J usage is TRBJ1-4, with unresolved D. The sample taken for sequencing was PBMCs. The CDR3: CASSQERLFFSSSEKLFF. Here the CDR3 DNA reads TGCGCCAGCAGCCAAGAACGACTTTTCTTTAGTTCGTCTGAAAAACTGTTTTTT.